Each of the 4 T cell receptor beta chains below was sequenced from the same sample in a study of blood T cells in healthy people across ages. Next came a second PCR, run for roughly 7 to 12 cycles, which used a sample-barcoded 5' primer along with a J-beta primer mix. TCRdb used MiXCR to reprocess the 5' RACE reads, holding one entry per CDR3 protein. This sample carries 890,000 or so distinct CDR3 sequences, less than 80% of them seen once, and the ten largest clones take roughly a quarter. The sample taken for sequencing was blood. All receptors come from a man aged 30 to 45 in good health.

The V and J genes are TRBV27 and TRBJ2-4; D is perhaps TRBD1 (6 bases). The germline gives CDR1 MNHEY, CDR2 SMNVEV (reference sequence). This CDR3 spans 14 amino acids. V dropped 8 bases and J dropped 13 bases, with 24 bases sitting between them. The CDR3 region is CASSLGHPAVEQYF. CDR3 in DNA: TGTGCCAGCTCATTGGGACATCCGGCAGTGGAGCAGTACTTC.

The V and J genes are TRBV28 and TRBJ2-3; 8 nucleotides match TRBD2. Losses at the gene ends were 7 bases for V and 4 bases for J; bases not matched to a gene: 4. The germline V gene has CDR1 MDHEN and CDR2 SYDVKM. This CDR3 is built from 13 residues. Here the CDR3 DNA reads TGTGCCAGCACTCGAGCGGGGGCAGATACGCAGTATTTT. Residues: CASTRAGADTQYF.

This clonotype was found a few times. This sequence joins TRBV7-2 and TRBJ2-5, with TRBD1 identical over 8 bases. The end of the DNA fits TRBJ2-7 better, so the J call may be wrong. This CDR3 comprises 15 residues. CDR1 and CDR2 from the germline V gene are SGHTA and FQGNSA. This CDR3 is CASSKQGGASYEQYF. The CDR3 nucleotides are TGTGCCAGCAGCAAACAGGGGGGCGCTTCCTACGAGCAGTACTTC.

The chain combines TRBV6-5 with TRBJ1-2, with D possibly matching TRBD1 (6 bases). The CDR3 has 15 residues. Germline loops: CDR1 MNHEY, CDR2 SVGAGI. Trimming pared 6 bases from V and 4 bases from J, leaving 18 bases between. The CDR3 DNA is TGTGCCAGCAGCAAACCGGGACAACAGCTCTATGGCTACACCTTC. It yields the protein CASSKPGQQLYGYTF.